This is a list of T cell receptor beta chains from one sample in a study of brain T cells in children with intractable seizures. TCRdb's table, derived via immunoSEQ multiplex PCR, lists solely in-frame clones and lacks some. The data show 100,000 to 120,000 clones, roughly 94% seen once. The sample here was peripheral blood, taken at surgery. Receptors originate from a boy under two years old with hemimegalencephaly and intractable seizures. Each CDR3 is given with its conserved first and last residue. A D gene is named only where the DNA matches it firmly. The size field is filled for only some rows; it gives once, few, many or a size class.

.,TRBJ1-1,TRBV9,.,TGTGCCAGCAGCGACCTTAGGGGGGACCCGGGTATAGCTTTCTTT,CASSDLRGDPGIAFF
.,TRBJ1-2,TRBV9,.,TGTGCCAGCAGCGTAGAGGGCGCCTATGGCTACACCTTC,CASSVEGAYGYTF
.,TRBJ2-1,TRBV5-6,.,TGTGCCAGCAGCCCTCCGGTCGGACTCTCCTACAATGAGCAGTTCTTC,CASSPPVGLSYNEQFF
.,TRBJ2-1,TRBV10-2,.,TGCGCCAGCACCAACTGGAGCTCCTACAATGAGCAGTTCTTC,CASTNWSSYNEQFF
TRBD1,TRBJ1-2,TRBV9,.,TGTGCCAGCAGCGTAGCGGGGAGAACAGGGGAACTGTATGGCTACACCTTC,CASSVAGRTGELYGYTF
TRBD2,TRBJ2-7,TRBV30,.,TGTGCCTGGAGTCGAGGGACTAGCGGGAGGATCGGGCAGTACTTC,CAWSRGTSGRIGQYF
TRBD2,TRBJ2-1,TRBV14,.,TGTGCCAGCATTTCTCGGCTAGCGGGAGCCTATTACAATGAGCAGTTCTTC,CASISRLAGAYYNEQFF
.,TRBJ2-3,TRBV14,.,TGTGCCAGCAGCCAAGATGTCGGGATTGCTGCTACGCAGTATTTT,CASSQDVGIAATQYF
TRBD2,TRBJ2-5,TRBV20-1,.,TGCAGTGCTAGTCAATTTAGGCGGGGGGGGTACCAAGAGACCCAGTACTTC,CSASQFRRGGYQETQYF
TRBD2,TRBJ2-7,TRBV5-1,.,TGCGCCAGCAGCTTGGGTCCTAGCGGGGCCTACGAGCAGTACTTC,CASSLGPSGAYEQYF
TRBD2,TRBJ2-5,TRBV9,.,TGTGCCAGCAGCGTAGTAGGACTAGCCGGAGAGACCCAGTACTTC,CASSVVGLAGETQYF
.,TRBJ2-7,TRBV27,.,TGTGCCAGCAGTCCCAACCCCATCTACGAGCAGTACTTC,CASSPNPIYEQYF
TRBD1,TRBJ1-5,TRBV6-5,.,TGTGCCAGCAGCCAGGGGGCAGGGCCCCAGCATTTT,CASSQGAGPQHF
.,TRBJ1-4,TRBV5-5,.,TGTGCCAGCAGCCAGGGACTTAATGAAAAACTGTTTTTT,CASSQGLNEKLFF
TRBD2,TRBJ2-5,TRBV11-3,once,TGTGCCAGCAGCTTAGAGACCGGGAGGGTATCCCCCATCGCGACCCAGTACTTC,CASSLETGRVSPIATQYF
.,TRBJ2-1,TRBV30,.,TGTGCCTGTAAGAGCGGTTTTGAGCAGTTCTTC,CACKSGFEQFF
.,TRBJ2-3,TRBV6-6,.,TGTGCCAGCAGTTACGTTCCAGATACGCAGTATTTT,CASSYVPDTQYF
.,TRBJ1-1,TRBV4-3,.,TGCGCCAGCAGCCAAGTCCCTCATCGGCCGGGCACTGAAGCTTTCTTT,CASSQVPHRPGTEAFF
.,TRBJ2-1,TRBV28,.,TGTGCCAGCAGTTCCCTGGCGAACAATGAGCAGTTCTTC,CASSSLANNEQFF
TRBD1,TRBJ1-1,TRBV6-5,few,TGTGCCAGCAGCCTTGGGGCCGACAGGGTGGAAGCTTTCTTT,CASSLGADRVEAFF
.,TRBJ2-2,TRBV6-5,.,TGTGCCAGCAGTTACGGGAGGACAAACACCGGGGAGCTGTTTTTT,CASSYGRTNTGELFF
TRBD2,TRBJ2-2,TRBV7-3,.,TGTGCCAGCAGCCCGGGACTAGCGGTGTACACCGGGGAGCTGTTTTTT,CASSPGLAVYTGELFF
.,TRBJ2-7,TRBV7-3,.,TGTGCCAGCAGTCCGTTCCCTGGGGCCTCCTACGAGCAGTACTTC,CASSPFPGASYEQYF
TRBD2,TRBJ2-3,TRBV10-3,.,TGTGCCATCAGGAACCCGACTAGCGGGAGCACAGATACGCAGTATTTT,CAIRNPTSGSTDTQYF
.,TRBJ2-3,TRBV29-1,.,TGCAGCGTTGTAGGCACAGATACGCAGTATTTT,CSVVGTDTQYF
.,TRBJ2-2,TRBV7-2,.,TGTGCCAGCAGCTTGAGCAGCGGAGGGGAGCTGTTTTTT,CASSLSSGGELFF
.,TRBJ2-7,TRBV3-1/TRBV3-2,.,TGTGCCAGCAGCTTCGAGTACTTC,CASSFEYF
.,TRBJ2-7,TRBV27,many,TGTGCCAGCAGTTTATCGCCTCGGGCCTACGAGCAGTACTTC,CASSLSPRAYEQYF
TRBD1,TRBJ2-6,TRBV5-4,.,TGTGCCAGCAGCACCCGACAGGGGTTGCCTGGGGCCAACGTCCTGACTTTC,CASSTRQGLPGANVLTF
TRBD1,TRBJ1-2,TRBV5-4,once,TGTGCCAGCAGCTTGAGGGGACAGGGACCCCACTATGGCTACACCTTC,CASSLRGQGPHYGYTF
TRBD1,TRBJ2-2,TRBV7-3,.,TGTGCCAGCAGCTTAATACAGGGGAACGGGGAGCTGTTTTTT,CASSLIQGNGELFF
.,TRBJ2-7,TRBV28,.,TGTGCCAGCAGTTTAGCAGGGGAGAGGGTCGAGCAGTACTTC,CASSLAGERVEQYF
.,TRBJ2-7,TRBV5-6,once,TGTGCCAGCAGCTTGGGGTACAGCTCCTACGAGCAGTACTTC,CASSLGYSSYEQYF
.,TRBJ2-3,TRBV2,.,TGTGCCAGCAGGGCCGACAGTAGATCGTCCACAGATACGCAGTATTTT,CASRADSRSSTDTQYF
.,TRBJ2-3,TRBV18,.,TGTGCCAGCTCACCAACCGGCGGCACAGATACGCAGTATTTT,CASSPTGGTDTQYF
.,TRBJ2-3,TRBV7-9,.,TGTGCCAGCAGCTTGGACCTCTCCCCTAGCACAGATACGCAGTATTTT,CASSLDLSPSTDTQYF
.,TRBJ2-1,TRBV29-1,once,TGCAGCGTATGGCGGCAGGGGGAGGGCAATGAGCAGTTCTTC,CSVWRQGEGNEQFF
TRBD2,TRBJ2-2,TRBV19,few,TGTGCCAGTAGTATGACTAGCGGGTCCGGGGAGCTGTTTTTT,CASSMTSGSGELFF
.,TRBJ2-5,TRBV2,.,TGTGCCAGCAGGGGGGAGGTCGAGACCCAGTACTTC,CASRGEVETQYF
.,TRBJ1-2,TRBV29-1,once,TGCAGCGTTCTAGGGGGGCTAGGAGGCTACACCTTC,CSVLGGLGGYTF
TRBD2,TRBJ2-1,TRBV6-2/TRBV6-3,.,TGTGCCAGCAGTTACTCGGCGGGAGGGTCCTACAATGAGCAGTTCTTC,CASSYSAGGSYNEQFF
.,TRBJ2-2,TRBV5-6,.,TGTGCCAGCAGCACCTCGAACACCGGGGAGCTGTTTTTT,CASSTSNTGELFF
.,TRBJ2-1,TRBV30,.,TGTGCCTGGTCTCACAGAGGTTACAATGAGCAGTTCTTC,CAWSHRGYNEQFF
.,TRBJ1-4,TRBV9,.,TGTGCCAGCAGCGTAGGGACGGGTGAAAAACTGTTTTTT,CASSVGTGEKLFF
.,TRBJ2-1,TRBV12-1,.,TGTGCCAGCAGCTTTGGTGCGGGAGACTACAATGAGCAGTTCTTC,CASSFGAGDYNEQFF
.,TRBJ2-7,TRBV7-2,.,TGTGCCAGCAGCCTCAGCTCCTACGAGCAGTACTTC,CASSLSSYEQYF
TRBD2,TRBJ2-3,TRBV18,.,TGTGCCAGCTCACCAAAAGCGGGAGGAACAGATACGCAGTATTTT,CASSPKAGGTDTQYF
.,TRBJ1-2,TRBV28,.,TGTGCCAGCACCGGGTCGCCTCTTTATGGCTACACCTTC,CASTGSPLYGYTF
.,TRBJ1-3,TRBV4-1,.,TGCGCCAGCAGCCTCTACAGGTCCTCTGGAAACACCATATATTTT,CASSLYRSSGNTIYF
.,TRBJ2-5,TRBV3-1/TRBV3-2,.,TGTGCCAGCAGCCAAGGTGTGCAGGGTGGGGAGACCCAGTACTTC,CASSQGVQGGETQYF
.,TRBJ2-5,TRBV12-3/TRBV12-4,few,TGTGCCAGCAGTTTCGGAGAGACCCAGTACTTC,CASSFGETQYF
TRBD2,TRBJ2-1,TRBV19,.,TGTGCCAGTAGTATTATCTGGGCCGGACTAGCTCGGGTTGAGCAGTTCTTC,CASSIIWAGLARVEQFF
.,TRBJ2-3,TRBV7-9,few,TGTGCCAGCAGCTCGGGGCCAGATACGCAGTATTTT,CASSSGPDTQYF
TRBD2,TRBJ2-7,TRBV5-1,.,TGCGCCAGCAGCTGGGCTAGGGCTAGCGGACCCTACGAGCAGTACTTC,CASSWARASGPYEQYF
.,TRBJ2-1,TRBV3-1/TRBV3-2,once,TGTGCCAGCAGCCAAAACCCGCTCGCAGCTTACAATGAGCAGTTCTTC,CASSQNPLAAYNEQFF
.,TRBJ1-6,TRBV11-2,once,TGTGCCAGCAGCTTCCGGACAGAGAATTCACCCCTCCACTTT,CASSFRTENSPLHF
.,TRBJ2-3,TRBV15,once,TGTGCCACCAGCAGAGATGCCCCCCGGCGGGAATGGGCAGATACGCAGTATTTT,CATSRDAPRREWADTQYF